The rows below give T cell receptor beta chains drawn from one sample of a study of blood T cell repertoires in COVID-19. Sequenced by immunoSEQ multiplex PCR; TCRdb stores in-frame clones only, minus some. The data hold about 100,000 clones, with around four fifths observed a single time. Sequences were obtained from peripheral blood. The source of these receptors is a man aged 65 to 79 with active or convalescent COVID-19. The CDR3 runs from the conserved cysteine through the conserved F or W. Each record gives: CDR3 protein, CDR3 DNA, clone size, J gene, V gene, D gene. The D gene is left open where the match is weak. Clone size is given for some rows only: seen once, a few or many times, or a class if the clone is expanded.

CDR3: CASSPRGDDYGYTF
DNA: TGCGCCAGCAGCCCCAGGGGCGACGACTATGGCTACACCTTC
size: .
J: TRBJ1-2
V: TRBV4-1
D: .

CDR3: CASSPLRTGEKTQYF
DNA: TGTGCCAGCTCACCACTGAGGACAGGGGAAAAGACCCAGTACTTC
size: .
J: TRBJ2-5
V: TRBV18
D: TRBD1

CDR3: CASSFMQGPYNSPLHF
DNA: TGTGCCAGCAGCTTTATGCAGGGTCCCTATAATTCACCCCTCCACTTT
size: once
J: TRBJ1-6
V: TRBV11-2
D: .

CDR3: CASSHQTTGEQYF
DNA: TGCGCCAGCAGCCACCAGACGACAGGGGAGCAGTACTTC
size: many
J: TRBJ2-7
V: TRBV5-1
D: TRBD1

CDR3: CAISERNYGYTF
DNA: TGTGCCATCAGTGAACGGAACTATGGCTACACCTTC
size: .
J: TRBJ1-2
V: TRBV10-3
D: .

CDR3: CASSGASGTETQYF
DNA: TGTGCCAGCAGTGGGGCTAGCGGGACCGAGACCCAGTACTTC
size: .
J: TRBJ2-5
V: TRBV2
D: TRBD2

CDR3: CSVEISYEQYF
DNA: TGCAGCGTTGAAATCAGTTACGAGCAGTACTTC
size: .
J: TRBJ2-7
V: TRBV29-1
D: .

CDR3: CASSPPSGNTEAFF
DNA: TGTGCCAGCTCACCACCGTCAGGAAACACTGAAGCTTTCTTT
size: .
J: TRBJ1-1
V: TRBV18
D: .

CDR3: CSASVIEGETQYF
DNA: TGCAGTGCTAGTGTAATTGAGGGAGAGACCCAGTACTTC
size: once
J: TRBJ2-5
V: TRBV20-1
D: .

CDR3: CASRPRRNTEAFF
DNA: TGTGCAAGTCGCCCTAGACGGAACACTGAAGCTTTCTTT
size: .
J: TRBJ1-1
V: TRBV12-2
D: .

CDR3: CAWTRGLATGELFF
DNA: TGTGCCTGGACCCGAGGGCTAGCCACCGGGGAGCTGTTTTTT
size: many
J: TRBJ2-2
V: TRBV30
D: .

CDR3: CASSTDRASTDTQYF
DNA: TGTGCCAGCAGTACGGACAGGGCCAGCACAGATACGCAGTATTTT
size: .
J: TRBJ2-3
V: TRBV7-2
D: TRBD1

CDR3: CASSAHGQGYSGNTIYF
DNA: TGTGCCAGCAGCGCCCACGGACAGGGCTACTCTGGAAACACCATATATTTT
size: .
J: TRBJ1-3
V: TRBV9
D: TRBD1

CDR3: CASSPGQGREEQYF
DNA: TGTGCCAGTAGTCCGGGACAGGGCAGGGAGGAGCAGTACTTC
size: .
J: TRBJ2-7
V: TRBV9
D: TRBD1

CDR3: CASTPSGSEYEQYF
DNA: TGTGCCAGCACACCTAGCGGGAGTGAGTACGAGCAGTACTTC
size: .
J: TRBJ2-7
V: TRBV2
D: TRBD2

CDR3: CAWSTQQGLEAFF
DNA: TGTGCCTGGAGTACACAACAGGGGCTGGAAGCTTTCTTT
size: .
J: TRBJ1-1
V: TRBV30
D: TRBD1